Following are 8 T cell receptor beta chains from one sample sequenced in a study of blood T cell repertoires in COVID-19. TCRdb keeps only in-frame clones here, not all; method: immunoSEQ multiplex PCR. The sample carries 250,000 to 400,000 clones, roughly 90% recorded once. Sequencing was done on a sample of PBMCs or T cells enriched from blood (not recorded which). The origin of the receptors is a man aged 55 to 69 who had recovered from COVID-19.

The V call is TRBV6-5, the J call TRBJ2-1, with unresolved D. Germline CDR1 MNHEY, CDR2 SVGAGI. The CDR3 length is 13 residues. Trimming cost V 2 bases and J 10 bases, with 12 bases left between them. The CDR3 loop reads CASSYGVRTEQFF. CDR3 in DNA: TGTGCCAGCAGTTACGGAGTGCGAACCGAGCAGTTCTTC.

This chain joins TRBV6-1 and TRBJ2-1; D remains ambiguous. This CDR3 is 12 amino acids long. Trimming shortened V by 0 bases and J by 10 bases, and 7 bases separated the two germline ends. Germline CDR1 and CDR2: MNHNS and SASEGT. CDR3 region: CASSEAGWEQFF. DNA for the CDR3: TGTGCCAGCAGTGAAGCGGGCTGGGAGCAGTTCTTC.

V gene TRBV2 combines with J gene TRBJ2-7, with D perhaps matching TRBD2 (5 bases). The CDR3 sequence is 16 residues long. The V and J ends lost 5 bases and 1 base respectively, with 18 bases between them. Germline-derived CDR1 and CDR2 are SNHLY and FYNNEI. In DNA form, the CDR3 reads TGTGCCAGCAGTCCAGCCAGTAGTCGGGGATCCTACGAGCAGTACTTC. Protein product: CASSPASSRGSYEQYF.

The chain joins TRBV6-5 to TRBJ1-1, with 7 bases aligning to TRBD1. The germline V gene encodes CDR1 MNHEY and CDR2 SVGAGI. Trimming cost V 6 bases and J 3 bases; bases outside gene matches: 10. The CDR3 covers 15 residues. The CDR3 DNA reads TGTGCCAGCAGAGGGGGCCCACGGGCGGACACTGAAGCTTTCTTT. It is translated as CASRGGPRADTEAFF.

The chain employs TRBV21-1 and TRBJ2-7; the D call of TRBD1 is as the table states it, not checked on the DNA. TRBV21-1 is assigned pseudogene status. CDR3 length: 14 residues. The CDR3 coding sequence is TGTGCCAGCAACGACCAGGACAGTCCCTACGAGCAGTACTTC. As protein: CASNDQDSPYEQYF.

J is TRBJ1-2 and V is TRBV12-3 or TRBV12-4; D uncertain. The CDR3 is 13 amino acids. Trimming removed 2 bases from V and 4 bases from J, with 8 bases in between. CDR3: CASSLSGGYGYTF. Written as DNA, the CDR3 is TGTGCCAGCAGTTTATCCGGAGGCTATGGCTACACCTTC.

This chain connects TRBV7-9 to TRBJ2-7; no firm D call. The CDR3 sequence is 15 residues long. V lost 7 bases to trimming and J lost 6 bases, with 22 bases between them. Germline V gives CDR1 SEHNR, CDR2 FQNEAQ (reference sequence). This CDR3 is CASTSPLVPVREQYF. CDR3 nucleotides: TGTGCCAGCACCTCACCCCTGGTTCCGGTGCGCGAGCAGTACTTC.

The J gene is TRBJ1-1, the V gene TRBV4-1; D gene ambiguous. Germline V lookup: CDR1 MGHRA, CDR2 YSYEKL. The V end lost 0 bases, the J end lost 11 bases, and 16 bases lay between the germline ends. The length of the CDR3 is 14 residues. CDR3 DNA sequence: TGCGCCAGCAGCCAAGATCGTAGAGAATTCGTTGCTTTCTTT. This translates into CASSQDRREFVAFF.